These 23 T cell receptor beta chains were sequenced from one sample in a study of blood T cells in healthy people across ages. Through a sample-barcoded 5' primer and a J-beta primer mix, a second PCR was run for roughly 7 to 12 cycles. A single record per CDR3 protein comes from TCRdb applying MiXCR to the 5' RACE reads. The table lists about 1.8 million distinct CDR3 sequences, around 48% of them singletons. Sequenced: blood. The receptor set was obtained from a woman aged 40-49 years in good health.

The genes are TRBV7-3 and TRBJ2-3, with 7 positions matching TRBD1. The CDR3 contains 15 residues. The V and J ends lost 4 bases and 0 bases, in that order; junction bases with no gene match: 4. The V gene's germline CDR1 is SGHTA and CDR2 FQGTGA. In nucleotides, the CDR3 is TGTGCCAGCAGCTCCGACAGGGAAAGCACAGATACGCAGTATTTT. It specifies CASSSDRESTDTQYF.

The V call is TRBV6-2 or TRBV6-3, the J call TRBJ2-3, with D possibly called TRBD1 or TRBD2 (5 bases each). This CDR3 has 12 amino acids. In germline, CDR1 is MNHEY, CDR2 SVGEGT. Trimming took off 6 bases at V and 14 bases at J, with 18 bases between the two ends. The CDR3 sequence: CASSETGTTLYF. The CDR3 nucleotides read TGTGCCAGCAGCGAAACCGGGACCACCCTGTATTTT.

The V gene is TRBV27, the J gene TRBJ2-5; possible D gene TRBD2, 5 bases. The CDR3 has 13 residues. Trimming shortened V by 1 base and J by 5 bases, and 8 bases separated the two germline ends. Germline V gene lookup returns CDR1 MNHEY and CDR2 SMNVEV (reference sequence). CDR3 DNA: TGTGCCAGCAGTTTATTTTGGAGGGAGACCCAGTACTTC. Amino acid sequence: CASSLFWRETQYF.

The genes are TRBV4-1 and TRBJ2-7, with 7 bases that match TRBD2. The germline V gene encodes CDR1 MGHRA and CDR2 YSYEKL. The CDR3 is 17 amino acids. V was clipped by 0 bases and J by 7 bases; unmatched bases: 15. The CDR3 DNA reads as TGCGCCAGCAGCCAAGATCCCGCTAGCGGACGGTACAATGAGCAGTACTTC. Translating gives CASSQDPASGRYNEQYF.

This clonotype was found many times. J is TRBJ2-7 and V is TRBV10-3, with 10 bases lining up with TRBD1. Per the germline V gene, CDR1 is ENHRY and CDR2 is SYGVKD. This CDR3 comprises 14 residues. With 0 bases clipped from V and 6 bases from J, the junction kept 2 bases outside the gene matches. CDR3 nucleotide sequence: TGTGCCATCAGTGAGTCCGGACAGGGGGGCGAGCAGTACTTC. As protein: CAISESGQGGEQYF.

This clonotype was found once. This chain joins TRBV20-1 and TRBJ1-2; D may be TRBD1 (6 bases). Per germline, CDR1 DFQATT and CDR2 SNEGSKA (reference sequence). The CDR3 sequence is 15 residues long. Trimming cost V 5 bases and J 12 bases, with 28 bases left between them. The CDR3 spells CSAGHGDRVSGGHTF. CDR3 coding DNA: TGCAGTGCTGGACACGGGGACCGGGTTTCGGGGGGCCACACCTTC.

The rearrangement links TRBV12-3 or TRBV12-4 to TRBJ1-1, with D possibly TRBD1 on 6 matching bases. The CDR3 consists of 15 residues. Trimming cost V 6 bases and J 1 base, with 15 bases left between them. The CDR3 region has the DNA TGTGCCAGCAGATTTGGACAGAGACGGAACACTGAAGCTTTCTTT. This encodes CASRFGQRRNTEAFF.

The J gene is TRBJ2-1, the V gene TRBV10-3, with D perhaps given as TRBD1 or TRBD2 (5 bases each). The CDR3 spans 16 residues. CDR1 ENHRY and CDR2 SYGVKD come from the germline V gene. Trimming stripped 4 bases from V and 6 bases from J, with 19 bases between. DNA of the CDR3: TGTGCCATCAGTGGGACGGGACCCCAAATTTCCAATGAGCAGTTCTTC. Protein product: CAISGTGPQISNEQFF.

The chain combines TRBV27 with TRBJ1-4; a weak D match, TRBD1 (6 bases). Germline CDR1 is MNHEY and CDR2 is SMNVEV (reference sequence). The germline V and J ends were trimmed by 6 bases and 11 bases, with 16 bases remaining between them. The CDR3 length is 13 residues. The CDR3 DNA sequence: TGTGCCAGCAGCTCCCAGGGGCCCCGGAAACTGTTTTTT. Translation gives CASSSQGPRKLFF. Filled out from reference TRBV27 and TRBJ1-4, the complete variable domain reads EAQVTQNPRYLITVTGKKLTVTCSQNMNHEYMSWYRQDPGLGLRQIYYSMNVEVTDKGDVPEGYKVSRKEKRNFPLILESPSPNQTSLYFCASSSQGPRKLFFGSGTQLSVL.

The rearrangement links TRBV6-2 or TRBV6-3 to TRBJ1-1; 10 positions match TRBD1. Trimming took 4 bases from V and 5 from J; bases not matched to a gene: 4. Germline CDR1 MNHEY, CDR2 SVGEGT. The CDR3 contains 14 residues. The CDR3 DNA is TGTGCCAGCAGTTTAGGACAGGGGGTTACTGAAGCTTTCTTT. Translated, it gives CASSLGQGVTEAFF.

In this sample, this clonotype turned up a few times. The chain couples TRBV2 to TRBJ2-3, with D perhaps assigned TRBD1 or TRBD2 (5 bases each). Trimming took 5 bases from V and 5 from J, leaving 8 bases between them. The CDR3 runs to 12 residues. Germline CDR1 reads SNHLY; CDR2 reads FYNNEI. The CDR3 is CASSRDGDTQYF. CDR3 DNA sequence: TGTGCCAGCAGTCGGGACGGAGATACGCAGTATTTT.

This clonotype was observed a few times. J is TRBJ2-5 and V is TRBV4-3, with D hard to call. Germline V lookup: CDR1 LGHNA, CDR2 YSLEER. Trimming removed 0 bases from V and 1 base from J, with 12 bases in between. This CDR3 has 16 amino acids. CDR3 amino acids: CASSQDLGSLQETQYF. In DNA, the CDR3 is TGCGCCAGCAGCCAAGATCTTGGCAGCCTCCAAGAGACCCAGTACTTC.

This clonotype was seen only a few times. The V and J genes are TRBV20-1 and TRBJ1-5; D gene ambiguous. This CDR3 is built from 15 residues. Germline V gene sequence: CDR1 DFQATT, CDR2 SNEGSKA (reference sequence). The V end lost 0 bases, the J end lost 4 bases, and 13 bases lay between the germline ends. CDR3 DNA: TGCAGTGCTAGAGATCCGGGCAGACCAAATCAGCCCCAGCATTTT. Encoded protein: CSARDPGRPNQPQHF.

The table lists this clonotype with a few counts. The CDR3 loop reads CASSQDLGGGGSSYEQYF. The CDR3 nucleotides are TGCGCCAGCAGCCAAGATCTTGGGGGGGGTGGTAGCTCCTACGAGCAGTACTTC. The V gene is TRBV4-3, the J gene TRBJ2-7; 7 bases agree with TRBD2. CDR1 is LGHNA, CDR2 YSLEER, per germline. The CDR3 is 18 amino acids. The V and J ends lost 0 bases and 0 bases, in that order; junction bases with no gene match: 11.

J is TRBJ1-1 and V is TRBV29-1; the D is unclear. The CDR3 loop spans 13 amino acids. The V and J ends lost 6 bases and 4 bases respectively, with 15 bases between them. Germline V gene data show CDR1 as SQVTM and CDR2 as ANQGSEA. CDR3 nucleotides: TGCAGCGTAGCCCGGGGTTGGGGCACTGAAGCTTTCTTT. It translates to CSVARGWGTEAFF.

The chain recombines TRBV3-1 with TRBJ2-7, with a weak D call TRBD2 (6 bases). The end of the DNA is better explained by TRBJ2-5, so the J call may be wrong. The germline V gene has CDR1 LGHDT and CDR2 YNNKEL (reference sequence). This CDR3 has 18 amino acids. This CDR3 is CASSQDRRGTYIQETQYF. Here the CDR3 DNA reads TGTGCCAGCAGCCAAGATCGGCGGGGCACCTATATACAAGAGACCCAGTACTTC.

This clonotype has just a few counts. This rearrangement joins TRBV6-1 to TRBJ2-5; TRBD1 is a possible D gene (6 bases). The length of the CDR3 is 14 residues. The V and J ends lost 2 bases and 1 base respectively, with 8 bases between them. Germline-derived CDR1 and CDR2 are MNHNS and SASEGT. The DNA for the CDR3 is TGTGCCAGCAGTGAACCCAGGGGCCAAGAGACCCAGTACTTC. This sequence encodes CASSEPRGQETQYF.

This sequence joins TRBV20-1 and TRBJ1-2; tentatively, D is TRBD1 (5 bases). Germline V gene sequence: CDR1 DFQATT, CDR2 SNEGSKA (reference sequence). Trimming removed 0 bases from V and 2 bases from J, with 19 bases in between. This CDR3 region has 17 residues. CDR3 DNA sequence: TGCAGTGCTAGAGATGATCGAGGGGTGGCCCCCAACTATGGCTACACCTTC. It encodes CSARDDRGVAPNYGYTF.

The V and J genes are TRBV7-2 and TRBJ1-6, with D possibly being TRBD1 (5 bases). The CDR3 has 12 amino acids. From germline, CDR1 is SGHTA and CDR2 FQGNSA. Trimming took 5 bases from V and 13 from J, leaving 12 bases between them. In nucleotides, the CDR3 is TGTGCCAGCAGCACACAGGTCCGTCCCCTCCACTTT. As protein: CASSTQVRPLHF.

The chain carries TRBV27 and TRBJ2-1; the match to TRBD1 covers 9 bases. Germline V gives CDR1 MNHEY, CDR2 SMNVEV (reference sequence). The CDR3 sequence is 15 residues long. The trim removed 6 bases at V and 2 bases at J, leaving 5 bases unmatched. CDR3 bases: TGTGCCAGCAGGGTAACAGGGGGCCCCTACAATGAGCAGTTCTTC. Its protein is CASRVTGGPYNEQFF.

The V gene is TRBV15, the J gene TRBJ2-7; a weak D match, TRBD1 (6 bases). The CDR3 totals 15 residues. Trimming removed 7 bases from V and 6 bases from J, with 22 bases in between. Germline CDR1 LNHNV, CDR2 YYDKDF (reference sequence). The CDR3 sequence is CATNRERGHSLEQYF. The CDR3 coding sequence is TGTGCCACCAACAGGGAACGGGGCCACTCCCTCGAGCAGTACTTC.

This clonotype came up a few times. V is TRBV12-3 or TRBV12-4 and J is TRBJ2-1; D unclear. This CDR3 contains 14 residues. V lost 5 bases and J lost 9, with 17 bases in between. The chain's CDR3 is CASSGTNPAREQFF. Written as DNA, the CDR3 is TGTGCCAGCAGTGGTACCAACCCGGCCCGTGAGCAGTTCTTC.

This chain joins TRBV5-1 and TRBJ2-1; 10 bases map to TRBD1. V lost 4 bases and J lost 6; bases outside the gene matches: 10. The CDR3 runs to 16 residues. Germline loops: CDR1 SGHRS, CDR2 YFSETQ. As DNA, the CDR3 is TGCGCCAGCAGCAGCCGGCCGGGACAGGGGCCCAATGAGCAGTTCTTC. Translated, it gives CASSSRPGQGPNEQFF.